A single sample gave rise to the 10 T cell receptor beta chains below, sequenced in a study of vaccination and CD4 T cells after COVID-19. Oncomine TCR Beta short-read sequencing was applied to DNA from cultured CD4+ T cells. MiXCR, run by TCRdb on the PCR reads, gives a single entry per CDR3 protein. The table includes more than 11,000 distinct CDR3 sequences, 50% to 55% detected once. These receptors lack a known antigen. Treatment reported: roughly 11-day PBMC culture with coronavirus spike peptide pools or control peptides (ViraFEST assay). Sequencing input: CD4+ T cells from blood, cultured in vitro. The receptors shown here come from a human donor who had recovered from COVID-19.

This clonotype was counted a few times. The chain joins TRBV6-4 to TRBJ2-2; perhaps TRBD2 as D (5 bases). V shed 2 bases and J shed 5 bases, with 9 bases lying between them. The germline V gene has CDR1 MRHNA and CDR2 SNTAGT. This CDR3 comprises 14 residues. The CDR3 DNA sequence: TGTGCCAGCAGTGACAGGGAGAGTACCGGGGAGCTGTTTTTT. Protein product: CASSDRESTGELFF.

This clonotype is deemed large. V and J are TRBV6-2 or TRBV6-3 and TRBJ2-4; 10 nucleotides match TRBD2. The V segment lost 8 bases and the J segment 0 bases; nucleotides outside the gene matches: 4. This CDR3 is built from 15 residues. Germline loops: CDR1 MNHEY, CDR2 SVGEGT. DNA for the CDR3: TGTGCCAGCGCTCTAGCGGGGGAAGCCAAAAACATTCAGTACTTC. This gives the protein CASALAGEAKNIQYF.

The chain is built from TRBV11-3 and TRBJ2-1; D gene unclear. Trimming removed 6 bases from V and 6 bases from J, with 3 bases in between. CDR3 length: 10 amino acids. Germline V gene sequence: CDR1 SGHNT, CDR2 YENEEA. The CDR3 coding sequence is TGTGCCAGCAGAGGCAATGAGCAGTTCTTC. The encoded protein is CASRGNEQFF.

The rearrangement joins TRBV4-2 to TRBJ2-2, with no clear D. Trimming pared 1 base from V and 1 base from J, leaving 7 bases between. Per germline, CDR1 LGHNA and CDR2 YNFKEQ. The CDR3 runs to 15 residues. The CDR3 DNA is TGTGCCAGCAGCCAAGTATCCCTGAACACCGGGGAGCTGTTTTTT. It translates to CASSQVSLNTGELFF.

Only a few counts were recorded for this clonotype. The V gene is TRBV6-2 or TRBV6-3, the J gene TRBJ2-5; 12 positions agree with TRBD1. The CDR3 extends over 14 amino acids. Germline V CDR1 and CDR2: MNHEY, SVGEGT. V lost 6 bases to trimming and J lost 4 bases; unmatched junction nucleotides: 3. CDR3 amino acids: CASSGTGGRETQYF. CDR3 sequence (DNA): TGTGCCAGCAGCGGGACAGGGGGCAGAGAGACCCAGTACTTC.

V is TRBV6-1 and J is TRBJ1-3, with D hard to call. The CDR3 runs 13 residues. Per the germline V gene, CDR1 is MNHNS and CDR2 is SASEGT. The germline V and J ends were trimmed by 8 bases and 0 bases, with 8 bases remaining between them. This CDR3 is CASATSSGNTIYF. The CDR3 bases are TGTGCCAGCGCTACGTCCTCTGGAAACACCATATATTTT.

CDR3 in amino acids: CSARDFRQGASGELFF. The CDR3 DNA is TGCAGTGCTAGAGATTTTCGGCAGGGGGCAAGCGGGGAGCTGTTTTTT. This chain links TRBV20-1 with TRBJ2-2; TRBD1 aligns across 8 bases. Germline values: CDR1 DFQATT, CDR2 SNEGSKA (reference sequence). The CDR3 sequence is 16 residues long. After removal of 0 bases from V and 7 bases from J, the junction contained 10 bases not matched to a gene.

A few counts support this clonotype. V gene TRBV6-2 or TRBV6-3 combines with J gene TRBJ1-2, with 10 bases fitting TRBD1. Germline V gene sequence: CDR1 MNHEY, CDR2 SVGEGT. V was pared by 5 bases and J by 7 bases, with 4 bases of the junction left unmatched. The CDR3 is 13 residues long. The CDR3 bases are TGTGCCAGCAGTCCGACAGGGGGCCTTGGCTACACCTTC. Amino acid sequence: CASSPTGGLGYTF.

In this sample, this clonotype turned up once. The chain joins TRBV4-3 to TRBJ2-1, with 11 nucleotides matching TRBD1. CDR1 LGHNA and CDR2 YSLEER come from the germline V gene. CDR3 length equals 16 residues. The ends lost 0 bases at V and 6 bases at J; junction bases unmatched: 4. This CDR3 reads CASSQDGGTGGNEQFF. The CDR3 DNA follows: TGCGCCAGCAGCCAAGATGGAGGGACAGGGGGCAATGAGCAGTTCTTC.

The genes are TRBV28 and TRBJ2-7; 9 nucleotides line up with TRBD1. CDR1 and CDR2 (germline): MDHEN, SYDVKM. This CDR3 is 14 amino acids long. V dropped 4 bases and J dropped 12; count of bases not matched to a gene: 13. For the CDR3, the DNA is TGTGCCAGCAGTTCACAAAATCCGGGACAGGGTCTGTACTTC. It encodes CASSSQNPGQGLYF.